This TCR beta chain was retrieved from a study of T cells in pancreatic ductal adenocarcinoma. Profiling relied on immunoSEQ multiplex PCR, and the TCRdb table lists in-frame clones only, not all of them. Here the sample spans tens of thousands of clones, 85% to 95% being singletons. CDR1 and CDR2 (germline): MGHRA, YSYEKL. J gave up 0 bases and V 3 bases, and 6 bases lay outside the gene matches. The CDR3 spans 17 residues. Findings and caveats of the study: No significant tumor-blood clonality difference; means were about 0.1 and 0.065.

Surgery without prior neoadjuvant therapy was the treatment of the selected pancreatic ductal adenocarcinoma patients. A remark on this clone: The antigen remains undetermined.

Sequences were obtained from PBMCs. This clonotype originated in a human donor with pancreatic ductal adenocarcinoma. V usage is TRBV4-1 and J usage is TRBJ2-2; 8 positions match TRBD2. CDR3 protein: CASSHLGGGSNTGELFF. The CDR3 bases are TGCGCCAGCAGCCACCTCGGGGGGGGTTCGAACACCGGGGAGCTGTTTTTT.